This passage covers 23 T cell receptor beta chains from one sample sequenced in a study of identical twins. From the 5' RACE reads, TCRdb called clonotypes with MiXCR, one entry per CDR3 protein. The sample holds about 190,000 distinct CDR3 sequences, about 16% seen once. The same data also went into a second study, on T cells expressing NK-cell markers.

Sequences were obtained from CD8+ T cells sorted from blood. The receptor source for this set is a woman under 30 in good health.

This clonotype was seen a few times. CDR3: CSVDGLAEGTDTQYF. The CDR3 DNA reads as TGCAGCGTTGATGGGCTAGCGGAGGGCACAGATACGCAGTATTTT. The genes are TRBV29-1 and TRBJ2-3; 7 bases are shared with TRBD2. This CDR3 spans 15 amino acids. In germline, CDR1 is SQVTM, CDR2 ANQGSEA. V trimming: 3 bases; J trimming: 1 base; junction bases outside the gene matches: 7.

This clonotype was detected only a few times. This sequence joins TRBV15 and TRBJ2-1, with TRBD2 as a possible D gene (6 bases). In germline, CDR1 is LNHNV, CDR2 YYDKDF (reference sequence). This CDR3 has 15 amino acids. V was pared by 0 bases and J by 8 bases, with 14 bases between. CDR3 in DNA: TGTGCCACCAGCAGAGACCGGGCTAGCGATCATGAGCAGTTCTTC. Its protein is CATSRDRASDHEQFF.

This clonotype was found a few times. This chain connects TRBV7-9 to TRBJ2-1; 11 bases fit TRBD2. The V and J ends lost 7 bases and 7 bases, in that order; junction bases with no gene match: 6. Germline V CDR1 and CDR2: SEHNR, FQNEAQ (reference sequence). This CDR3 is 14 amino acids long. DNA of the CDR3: TGTGCCAGCAAACTAGCGGGAGTACGGAATGAGCAGTTCTTC. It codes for CASKLAGVRNEQFF.

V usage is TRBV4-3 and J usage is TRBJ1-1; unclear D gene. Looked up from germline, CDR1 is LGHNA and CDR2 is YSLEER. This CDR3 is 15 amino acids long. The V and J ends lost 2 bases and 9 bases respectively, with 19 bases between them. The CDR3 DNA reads TGCGCCAGCAGCCAAACCTATACCGGGCCCTGGCAAGCTTTCTTT. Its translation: CASSQTYTGPWQAFF.

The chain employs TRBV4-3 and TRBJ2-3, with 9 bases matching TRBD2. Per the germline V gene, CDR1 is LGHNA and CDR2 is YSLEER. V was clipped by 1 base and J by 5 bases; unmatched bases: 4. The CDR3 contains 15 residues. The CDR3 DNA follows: TGCGCCAGCAGCCAAGGGGGACTAGCCGGAGATACGCAGTATTTT. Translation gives CASSQGGLAGDTQYF.

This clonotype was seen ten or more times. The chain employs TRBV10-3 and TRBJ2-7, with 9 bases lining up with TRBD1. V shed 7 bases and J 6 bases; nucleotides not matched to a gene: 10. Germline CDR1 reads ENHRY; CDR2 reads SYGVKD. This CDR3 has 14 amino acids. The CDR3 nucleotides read TGTGCCATCACTGGGCGGGACAGGGTCGGCGAGCAGTACTTC. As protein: CAITGRDRVGEQYF.

CDR3 coding DNA: TGTGCCAGCAGCCCTAGTGGTAGTGAGGATACGCAGTATTTT. The encoded protein is CASSPSGSEDTQYF. V and J are TRBV7-6 and TRBJ2-3; D is unresolved. The CDR3 is 14 residues long. V shed 5 bases and J shed 6 bases, with 15 bases lying between them. Germline-derived CDR1 and CDR2 are SGHVS and FNYEAQ.

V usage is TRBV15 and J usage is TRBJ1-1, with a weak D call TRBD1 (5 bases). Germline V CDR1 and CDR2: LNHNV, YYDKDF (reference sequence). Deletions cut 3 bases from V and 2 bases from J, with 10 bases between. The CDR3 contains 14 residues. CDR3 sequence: CATSRGVLNTEAFF. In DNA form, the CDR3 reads TGTGCCACCAGCAGGGGGGTTTTAAACACTGAAGCTTTCTTT. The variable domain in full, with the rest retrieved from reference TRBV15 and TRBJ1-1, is DAMVIQNPRYQVTQFGKPVTLSCSQTLNHNVMYWYQQKSSQAPKLLFHYYDKDFNNEADTPDNFQSRRPNTSFCFLDIRSPGLGDTAMYLCATSRGVLNTEAFFGQGTRLTVV.

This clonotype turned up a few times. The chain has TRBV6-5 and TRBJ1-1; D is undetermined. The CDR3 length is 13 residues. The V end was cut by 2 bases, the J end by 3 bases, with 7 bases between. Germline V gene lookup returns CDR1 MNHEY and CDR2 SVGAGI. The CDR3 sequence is CASSYNRDTEAFF. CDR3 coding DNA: TGTGCCAGCAGTTACAACCGAGACACTGAAGCTTTCTTT.

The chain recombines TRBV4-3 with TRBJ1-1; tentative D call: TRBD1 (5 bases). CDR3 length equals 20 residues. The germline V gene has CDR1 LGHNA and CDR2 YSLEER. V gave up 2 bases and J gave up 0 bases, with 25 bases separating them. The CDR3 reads CASSQSDGGPEWNMNTEAFF. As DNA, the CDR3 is TGCGCCAGCAGCCAATCGGACGGGGGACCGGAATGGAACATGAACACTGAAGCTTTCTTT.

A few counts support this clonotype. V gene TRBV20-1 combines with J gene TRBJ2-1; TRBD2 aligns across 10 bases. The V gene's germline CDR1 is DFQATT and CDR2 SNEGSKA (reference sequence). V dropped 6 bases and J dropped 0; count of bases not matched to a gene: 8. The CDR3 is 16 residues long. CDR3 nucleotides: TGCAGTGCATTTGATAGCGGGGGGTTCTCCTACAATGAGCAGTTCTTC. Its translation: CSAFDSGGFSYNEQFF.

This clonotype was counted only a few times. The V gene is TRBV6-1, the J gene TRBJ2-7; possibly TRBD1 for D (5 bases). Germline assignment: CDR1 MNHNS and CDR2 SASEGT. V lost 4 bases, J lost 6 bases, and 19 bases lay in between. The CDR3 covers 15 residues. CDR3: CASSVVQELPGEQYF. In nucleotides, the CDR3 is TGTGCCAGCAGTGTGGTACAGGAGCTTCCCGGCGAGCAGTACTTC.

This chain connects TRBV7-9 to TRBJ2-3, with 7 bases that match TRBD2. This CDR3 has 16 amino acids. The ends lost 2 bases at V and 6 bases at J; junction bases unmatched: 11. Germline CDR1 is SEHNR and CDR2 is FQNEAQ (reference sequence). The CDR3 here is CASSLFGAGPLDTQYF. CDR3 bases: TGTGCCAGCAGCTTATTTGGAGCGGGACCGTTGGATACGCAGTATTTT.

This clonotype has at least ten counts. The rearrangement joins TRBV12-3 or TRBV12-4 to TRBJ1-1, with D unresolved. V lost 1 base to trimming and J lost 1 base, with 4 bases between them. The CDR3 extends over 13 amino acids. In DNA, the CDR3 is TGTGCCAGCAGTTTAGGGTCGAACACTGAAGCTTTCTTT. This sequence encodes CASSLGSNTEAFF.

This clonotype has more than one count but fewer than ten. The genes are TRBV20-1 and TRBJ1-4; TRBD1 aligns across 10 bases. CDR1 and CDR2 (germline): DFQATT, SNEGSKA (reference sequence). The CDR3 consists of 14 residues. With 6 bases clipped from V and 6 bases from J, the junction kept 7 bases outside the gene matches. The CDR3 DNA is TGCAGTGCAGGGCCCGGGACAGGGGATGAAAAACTGTTTTTT. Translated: CSAGPGTGDEKLFF.

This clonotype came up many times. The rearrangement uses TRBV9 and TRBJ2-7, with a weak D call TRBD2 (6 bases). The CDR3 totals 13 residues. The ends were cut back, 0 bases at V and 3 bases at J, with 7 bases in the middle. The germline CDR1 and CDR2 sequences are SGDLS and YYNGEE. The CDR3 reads CASSVVGGYEQYF. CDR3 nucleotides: TGTGCCAGCAGCGTAGTGGGGGGCTACGAGCAGTACTTC.

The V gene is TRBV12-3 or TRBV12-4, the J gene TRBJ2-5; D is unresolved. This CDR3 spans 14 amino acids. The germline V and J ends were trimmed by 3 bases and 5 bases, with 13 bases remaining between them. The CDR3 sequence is CASSLVLDGETQYF. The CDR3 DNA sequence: TGTGCCAGCAGTTTGGTTCTGGACGGGGAGACCCAGTACTTC.

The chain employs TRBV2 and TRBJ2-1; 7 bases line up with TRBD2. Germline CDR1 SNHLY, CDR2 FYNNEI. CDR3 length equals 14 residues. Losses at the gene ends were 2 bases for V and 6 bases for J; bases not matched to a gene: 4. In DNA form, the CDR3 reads TGTGCCAGCAGTGAACTAGCGGAACGCAATGAGCAGTTCTTC. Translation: CASSELAERNEQFF.

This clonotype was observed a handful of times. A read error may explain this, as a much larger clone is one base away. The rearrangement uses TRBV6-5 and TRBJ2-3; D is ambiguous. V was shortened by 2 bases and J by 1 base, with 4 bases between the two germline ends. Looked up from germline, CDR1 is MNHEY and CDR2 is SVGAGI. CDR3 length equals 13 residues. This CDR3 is CASSYGGTDTQYF. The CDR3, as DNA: TGTGCCAGCAGTTACGGGGGCACAGATACGCAGTATTTT.

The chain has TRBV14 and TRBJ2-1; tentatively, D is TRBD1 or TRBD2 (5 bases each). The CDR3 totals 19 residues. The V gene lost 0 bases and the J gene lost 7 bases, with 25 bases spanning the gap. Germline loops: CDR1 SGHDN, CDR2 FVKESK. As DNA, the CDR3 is TGTGCCAGCAGCCAAGAAAGAGGGGCCGGGGACGGCTCTCGTAATGAGCAGTTCTTC. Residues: CASSQERGAGDGSRNEQFF.

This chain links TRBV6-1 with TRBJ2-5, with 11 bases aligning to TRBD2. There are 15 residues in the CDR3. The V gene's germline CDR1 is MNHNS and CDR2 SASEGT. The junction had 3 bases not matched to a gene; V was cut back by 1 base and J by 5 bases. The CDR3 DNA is TGTGCCAGCAGTGAAGTTAGCGGGGGGGCCGAGACCCAGTACTTC. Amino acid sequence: CASSEVSGGAETQYF.

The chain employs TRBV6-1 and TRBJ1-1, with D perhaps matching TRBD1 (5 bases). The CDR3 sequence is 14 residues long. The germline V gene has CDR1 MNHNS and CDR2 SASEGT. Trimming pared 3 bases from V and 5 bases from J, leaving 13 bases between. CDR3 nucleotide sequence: TGTGCCAGCAGTGACAGGGAAGGATGGACTGAAGCTTTCTTT. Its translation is CASSDREGWTEAFF.

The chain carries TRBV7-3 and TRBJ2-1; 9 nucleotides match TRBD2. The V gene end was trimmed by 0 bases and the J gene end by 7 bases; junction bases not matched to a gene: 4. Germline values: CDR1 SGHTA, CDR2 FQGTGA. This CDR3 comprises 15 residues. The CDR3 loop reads CASSLTRLAENEQFF. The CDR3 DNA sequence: TGTGCCAGCAGCTTAACGCGACTAGCGGAGAATGAGCAGTTCTTC.